These T cell receptor beta chains were read from a single sample in a study of T cells after yellow fever vaccination. TCRdb reprocessed the 5' RACE reads with MiXCR, giving one entry per CDR3 protein. In the table there are 150,000 to 200,000 distinct CDR3 sequences, approximately 6.2% of which are singletons. Sequenced here: CD4+ T cells sorted from PBMCs, sampled on the day of the first yellow fever vaccination. The receptors derive from a man aged 18-30 years who received the YFV17D yellow fever vaccine. Both conserved end residues are part of each CDR3. Fields, in order: clone size, V gene, D gene, J gene, CDR3 DNA, CDR3 protein. The D gene is left open where the match is weak. A row's size may be missing; if present it is once, few, many or a size class.

clone size: -
V gene: TRBV20-1
D gene: -
J gene: TRBJ1-1
CDR3 DNA: TGCAGTGCTAGTCCCCACATGAACACTGAAGCTTTCTTT
CDR3 protein: CSASPHMNTEAFF

clone size: -
V gene: TRBV18
D gene: -
J gene: TRBJ1-5
CDR3 DNA: TGTGCCAGCTCACCGACAGGAGGTCGCGATCAGCCCCAGCATTTT
CDR3 protein: CASSPTGGRDQPQHF

clone size: few
V gene: TRBV3-1
D gene: TRBD1
J gene: TRBJ1-4
CDR3 DNA: TGTGCCAGCAGCCAAGACGGACAGGGAGAGGAAAAACTGTTTTTT
CDR3 protein: CASSQDGQGEEKLFF

clone size: many
V gene: TRBV12-3/TRBV12-4
D gene: TRBD1
J gene: TRBJ2-1
CDR3 DNA: TGTGCCAGCACCGTACCGGGACAGAATTACAATGAGCAGTTCTTC
CDR3 protein: CASTVPGQNYNEQFF

clone size: many
V gene: TRBV5-1
D gene: TRBD2
J gene: TRBJ2-1
CDR3 DNA: TGCGCCAGCAGCTTCCTAGCGGGGGCTCCTCTGGAGCAGTTCTTC
CDR3 protein: CASSFLAGAPLEQFF

clone size: many
V gene: TRBV11-2
D gene: TRBD2
J gene: TRBJ2-5
CDR3 DNA: TGTGCCAGCAGCACTAGCGGGGGGGCGGGGACCCAGTACTTC
CDR3 protein: CASSTSGGAGTQYF

clone size: many
V gene: TRBV4-2
D gene: -
J gene: TRBJ2-3
CDR3 DNA: TGTGCCAGCAGCCAAGATAGGAGTGGCGGAGCTAGCACAGATACGCAGTATTTT
CDR3 protein: CASSQDRSGGASTDTQYF

clone size: few
V gene: TRBV20-1
D gene: TRBD1
J gene: TRBJ2-3
CDR3 DNA: TGCAGTGCTTACAAGGGGACAGGGACAGATACGCAGTATTTT
CDR3 protein: CSAYKGTGTDTQYF

clone size: many
V gene: TRBV12-3/TRBV12-4
D gene: -
J gene: TRBJ2-3
CDR3 DNA: TGTGCCAGCAGTTTACAGCTAGATACGCAGTATTTT
CDR3 protein: CASSLQLDTQYF

clone size: many
V gene: TRBV7-6
D gene: TRBD1
J gene: TRBJ1-1
CDR3 DNA: TGTGCCAGCAGCAGACAGGGTGGGGACACTGAAGCTTTCTTT
CDR3 protein: CASSRQGGDTEAFF

clone size: -
V gene: TRBV20-1
D gene: -
J gene: TRBJ2-5
CDR3 DNA: TGCAGTGCGGAGGACGTACAGAGAACGGCTCAAGAGACCCAGTACTTC
CDR3 protein: CSAEDVQRTAQETQYF

clone size: many
V gene: TRBV7-8
D gene: -
J gene: TRBJ2-3
CDR3 DNA: TGTGCCAGCAGGCTCCGGCAGGGCGCAGATACGCAGTATTTT
CDR3 protein: CASRLRQGADTQYF

clone size: few
V gene: TRBV12-3/TRBV12-4
D gene: -
J gene: TRBJ2-7
CDR3 DNA: TGTGCCGGGGGAGAGGCAGAGAGCTCCTACGAGCAGTACTTC
CDR3 protein: CAGGEAESSYEQYF

clone size: -
V gene: TRBV20-1
D gene: TRBD2
J gene: TRBJ2-7
CDR3 DNA: TGCAGTGCTAGGGGGGGAGGGTACTACGAGCAGTACTTC
CDR3 protein: CSARGGGYYEQYF

clone size: many
V gene: TRBV20-1
D gene: TRBD1
J gene: TRBJ2-7
CDR3 DNA: TGCAGTGTTCCGGGACAGGGTATCTACGAGCAGTACTTC
CDR3 protein: CSVPGQGIYEQYF

clone size: many
V gene: TRBV24-1
D gene: -
J gene: TRBJ1-1
CDR3 DNA: TGTGCCACCAGTGATGGGGTGAGGGGTTTCTTT
CDR3 protein: CATSDGVRGFF

clone size: many
V gene: TRBV5-4
D gene: TRBD1
J gene: TRBJ2-2
CDR3 DNA: TGCGCCAGCAGCTCGGGACAGGGAAACACCGGGGAGCTGTTTTTT
CDR3 protein: CASSSGQGNTGELFF

clone size: many
V gene: TRBV7-9
D gene: -
J gene: TRBJ2-6
CDR3 DNA: TGTGCCAGCAGTATCAATTCTGGGGCCAACGTCCTGACTTTC
CDR3 protein: CASSINSGANVLTF

clone size: many
V gene: TRBV7-3
D gene: -
J gene: TRBJ2-3
CDR3 DNA: TGTGCCAGCAGCTTAGGACTAACCTTCACAGATACGCAGTATTTT
CDR3 protein: CASSLGLTFTDTQYF

clone size: few
V gene: TRBV12-3/TRBV12-4
D gene: -
J gene: TRBJ1-5
CDR3 DNA: TGTGCCAGCAGTTCTCAAACGGATCAGCCCCAGCATTTT
CDR3 protein: CASSSQTDQPQHF

clone size: many
V gene: TRBV5-1
D gene: -
J gene: TRBJ2-2
CDR3 DNA: TGCGCCAGCAGCTTGGCCGAGAGTCACAGGGCCGGCGGGGAGCTGTTTTTT
CDR3 protein: CASSLAESHRAGGELFF

clone size: many
V gene: TRBV3-1
D gene: -
J gene: TRBJ2-5
CDR3 DNA: TGTGCCAGCAGCCAAGTAAGGGAGGAGACCCAGTACTTC
CDR3 protein: CASSQVREETQYF

clone size: many
V gene: TRBV4-3
D gene: -
J gene: TRBJ1-1
CDR3 DNA: TGCGCCAGCAGCCAAGATCGAGGGGAAGCTTTCTTT
CDR3 protein: CASSQDRGEAFF

clone size: many
V gene: TRBV7-2
D gene: -
J gene: TRBJ1-5
CDR3 DNA: TGCGCCAGCAGCTTGGGCCGGGATCAGCCCCAGCATTTT
CDR3 protein: CASSLGRDQPQHF

clone size: few
V gene: TRBV11-1
D gene: TRBD1
J gene: TRBJ2-3
CDR3 DNA: TGTGCCAGCAGCAAACAGGGGCCGCCGGGCTCCCCCACAGATACGCAGTATTTT
CDR3 protein: CASSKQGPPGSPTDTQYF

clone size: many
V gene: TRBV12-3/TRBV12-4
D gene: TRBD1
J gene: TRBJ1-4
CDR3 DNA: TGTGCCAGCAGTTTCTGGACAGGGGGTGAAAAACTGTTTTTT
CDR3 protein: CASSFWTGGEKLFF

clone size: few
V gene: TRBV6-1
D gene: -
J gene: TRBJ2-7
CDR3 DNA: TGTGCCAGTTCCTCGGGGGCCAGCGGGAAGTACGAGCAGTACTTC
CDR3 protein: CASSSGASGKYEQYF

clone size: -
V gene: TRBV24-1
D gene: -
J gene: TRBJ2-2
CDR3 DNA: TGTGCCACCAGTGAAACCACAGGGAAGAACACCGGGGAGCTGTTTTTT
CDR3 protein: CATSETTGKNTGELFF

clone size: -
V gene: TRBV10-3
D gene: -
J gene: TRBJ1-3
CDR3 DNA: TGTGCCATCAGTAAGTCCCGTCCCCCCTCTGGAAACACCATATATTTT
CDR3 protein: CAISKSRPPSGNTIYF

clone size: many
V gene: TRBV28
D gene: -
J gene: TRBJ2-5
CDR3 DNA: TGTGCCAGCAGTCGAGGAACCGAGACCCAGTACTTC
CDR3 protein: CASSRGTETQYF

clone size: -
V gene: TRBV25-1
D gene: -
J gene: TRBJ2-5
CDR3 DNA: TGTGCCAGCAGTGATACTCTAGCGCGGGAGACCCAGTACTTC
CDR3 protein: CASSDTLARETQYF

clone size: many
V gene: TRBV29-1
D gene: -
J gene: TRBJ1-1
CDR3 DNA: TGCAGCGTAGCCGGGGCGGAAGCTTTCTTT
CDR3 protein: CSVAGAEAFF

clone size: many
V gene: TRBV6-2/TRBV6-3
D gene: -
J gene: TRBJ1-1
CDR3 DNA: TGTGCCAGCAGGTCCCCACAGGGAGGGACTGAAGCTTTCTTT
CDR3 protein: CASRSPQGGTEAFF

clone size: -
V gene: TRBV5-1
D gene: -
J gene: TRBJ2-7
CDR3 DNA: TGCGCCAGCAGCTTACGGATCTCCTACGAGCAGTACTTC
CDR3 protein: CASSLRISYEQYF

clone size: -
V gene: TRBV18
D gene: -
J gene: TRBJ1-2
CDR3 DNA: TGTGCCAGCTCGCGGGACGAGAACTATGGCTACACCTTC
CDR3 protein: CASSRDENYGYTF

clone size: many
V gene: TRBV7-3
D gene: TRBD2
J gene: TRBJ2-5
CDR3 DNA: TGTGCCAGCGCTACGGGGCGGGGGGGCCGAGAGACCCAGTACTTC
CDR3 protein: CASATGRGGRETQYF

clone size: few
V gene: TRBV7-2
D gene: TRBD1
J gene: TRBJ2-7
CDR3 DNA: TGTGCCAGCAGCATAACAGGGGGCATTCGCGAGCAGTACTTC
CDR3 protein: CASSITGGIREQYF

clone size: many
V gene: TRBV7-2
D gene: -
J gene: TRBJ2-7
CDR3 DNA: TGTGCCAGCAGCTTCGCGTACGAGCAGTACTTC
CDR3 protein: CASSFAYEQYF

clone size: many
V gene: TRBV10-3
D gene: TRBD2
J gene: TRBJ2-7
CDR3 DNA: TGTGCCAGCAACCTGACTAGCGATGACGAGCAGTACTTC
CDR3 protein: CASNLTSDDEQYF

clone size: many
V gene: TRBV7-2
D gene: TRBD2
J gene: TRBJ2-3
CDR3 DNA: TGTGCCAGCAGCTACGCTAGCGGGGGGGCCAATACGCAGTATTTT
CDR3 protein: CASSYASGGANTQYF

clone size: -
V gene: TRBV27
D gene: TRBD1
J gene: TRBJ1-2
CDR3 DNA: TGTGCCAGCAGTTTTTCCAGGGGGCTCGGGGACTATGGCTACACCTTC
CDR3 protein: CASSFSRGLGDYGYTF

clone size: few
V gene: TRBV24-1
D gene: -
J gene: TRBJ2-5
CDR3 DNA: TGTGCCACCAGTGATTTGCGTAGCAGGGAGATGTCCCAAGAGACCCAGTACTTC
CDR3 protein: CATSDLRSREMSQETQYF

clone size: few
V gene: TRBV4-3
D gene: TRBD1
J gene: TRBJ2-2
CDR3 DNA: TGCGCCAGCAGCCAACTCGCCGGGACAGGGAACACCGGGGAGCTGTTTTTT
CDR3 protein: CASSQLAGTGNTGELFF

clone size: few
V gene: TRBV20-1
D gene: TRBD1
J gene: TRBJ1-2
CDR3 DNA: TGCAGTGCCCCGGGACAGGAAGATAGCTACACCTTC
CDR3 protein: CSAPGQEDSYTF

clone size: many
V gene: TRBV29-1
D gene: -
J gene: TRBJ1-1
CDR3 DNA: TGCAGCGTTGAGGAGCTCCCCAGGACTGAAGCTTTCTTT
CDR3 protein: CSVEELPRTEAFF

clone size: many
V gene: TRBV25-1
D gene: -
J gene: TRBJ2-6
CDR3 DNA: TGTGCCAGCAGTCCTCCGCTCTCTGGGGCCAACGTCCTGACTTTC
CDR3 protein: CASSPPLSGANVLTF

clone size: few
V gene: TRBV28
D gene: TRBD1
J gene: TRBJ1-5
CDR3 DNA: TGTGCCAGCAGACAGGGGTTCCATCAGCCCCAGCATTTT
CDR3 protein: CASRQGFHQPQHF

clone size: many
V gene: TRBV27
D gene: -
J gene: TRBJ2-3
CDR3 DNA: TGTGCCAGCCGCCCAAACGACCGCACAGATACGCAGTCTTTT
CDR3 protein: CASRPNDRTDTQSF

clone size: many
V gene: TRBV3-1
D gene: -
J gene: TRBJ2-4
CDR3 DNA: TGTGCCAGCAGCCAAGATGGCGCTCAGTACTTC
CDR3 protein: CASSQDGAQYF

clone size: many
V gene: TRBV29-1
D gene: TRBD1
J gene: TRBJ2-7
CDR3 DNA: TGCAGCGTGGGGACAGGGATCTCCTACGAGCAGTACTTC
CDR3 protein: CSVGTGISYEQYF

clone size: many
V gene: TRBV27
D gene: -
J gene: TRBJ2-7
CDR3 DNA: TGTGCCAGCAGTTTATCCCTAGCTAGCCCATCTCACGAGCAGTACTTC
CDR3 protein: CASSLSLASPSHEQYF

clone size: -
V gene: TRBV4-3
D gene: TRBD1
J gene: TRBJ2-7
CDR3 DNA: TGCGCCAGCAGCCCCCAGACAGGGATCCCCTACGAGCAGTACTTC
CDR3 protein: CASSPQTGIPYEQYF

clone size: many
V gene: TRBV12-3/TRBV12-4
D gene: -
J gene: TRBJ2-2
CDR3 DNA: TGTGCCAGCAGTTTCGGGACTTACAACACCGGGGAGCTGTTTTTT
CDR3 protein: CASSFGTYNTGELFF

clone size: many
V gene: TRBV5-1
D gene: TRBD2
J gene: TRBJ2-3
CDR3 DNA: TGCGCCAGCAGCCGATCGGGTCTTAGGGGACTAGCGGGCACAGATACGCAGTATTTT
CDR3 protein: CASSRSGLRGLAGTDTQYF

clone size: few
V gene: TRBV5-4
D gene: -
J gene: TRBJ1-4
CDR3 DNA: TGTGCCAGCAGCTCGAATATGGGGTCTAATGAAAAACTGTTTTTT
CDR3 protein: CASSSNMGSNEKLFF

clone size: few
V gene: TRBV4-2
D gene: -
J gene: TRBJ1-3
CDR3 DNA: TGTGCCAGCAGCCAAAAAGGGGGCTCTGGAAACACCATATATTTT
CDR3 protein: CASSQKGGSGNTIYF

clone size: many
V gene: TRBV20-1
D gene: -
J gene: TRBJ2-5
CDR3 DNA: TGCAGTGCTCACCAAGGACGGAAACAAGAGACCCAGTACTTC
CDR3 protein: CSAHQGRKQETQYF

clone size: many
V gene: TRBV6-2/TRBV6-3
D gene: -
J gene: TRBJ1-5
CDR3 DNA: TGTGCCAGCAGTCTTCAGGGGACTCAGCCCCAGCATTTT
CDR3 protein: CASSLQGTQPQHF

clone size: -
V gene: TRBV24-1
D gene: -
J gene: TRBJ2-1
CDR3 DNA: TGTGCCACCAGTGATTCAACAGGGAGCTCCTACAATGAGCAGTTCTTC
CDR3 protein: CATSDSTGSSYNEQFF

clone size: many
V gene: TRBV27
D gene: -
J gene: TRBJ2-7
CDR3 DNA: TGTGCCAGCAGTTGGTCAGGGACTCAGGAGCAGTACTTC
CDR3 protein: CASSWSGTQEQYF